A single sample is the source of the 32 T cell receptor beta chains below, sequenced in a study of cytomegalovirus exposure and HLA in healthy donors. It was with 60 Vbeta and 13 Jbeta primers that the PCR ran. TCRdb's copy holds only in-frame clones and misses some; the assay was immunoSEQ multiplex PCR. The sample yields some 75,000 clones, about 78% seen once. The specimen was PBMCs. The receptors derive from a man aged 18 to 29 in good health and CMV-seropositive.

The chain couples TRBV4-1 to TRBJ1-5; unclear D gene. CDR1 and CDR2 from the germline V gene are MGHRA and YSYEKL. Deletions cut 7 bases from V and 2 bases from J, with 15 bases between. CDR3 length: 15 amino acids. The CDR3 loop is CASMASGGGNQPQHF. The CDR3 DNA is TGCGCCAGCATGGCATCTGGAGGTGGCAATCAGCCCCAGCATTTT.

This chain joins TRBV6-1 and TRBJ2-3; 8 positions agree with TRBD2. Germline CDR1 and CDR2: MNHNS and SASEGT. The ends lost 9 bases at V and 4 bases at J; junction bases unmatched: 9. The CDR3 runs 14 residues. As DNA, the CDR3 is TGTGCCAGTCTCAGCGGGAGTCCTCCAGATACGCAGTATTTT. Translated, it gives CASLSGSPPDTQYF.

V is TRBV25-1 and J is TRBJ2-7; 8 bases map to TRBD1. The junction had 9 bases not matched to a gene; V was cut back by 6 bases and J by 5 bases. The germline gives CDR1 MGHDK, CDR2 SYGVNS. The CDR3 runs to 14 residues. The CDR3 sequence: CASSQTGDGDEQYF. As DNA, the CDR3 is TGTGCCAGCAGCCAGACAGGGGACGGCGACGAGCAGTACTTC.

This clone was observed once. This sequence joins TRBV20-1 and TRBJ1-2; D gene unclear. Germline V gene data show CDR1 as DFQATT and CDR2 as SNEGSKA (reference sequence). Trimming left V 6 bases short and J 10 bases short, with 15 bases between. The CDR3 consists of 11 residues. CDR3 in amino acids: CSASRGKLYTF. The CDR3 region has the DNA TGCAGTGCAAGCCGCGGAAAACTCTACACCTTC.

The chain employs TRBV19 and TRBJ2-7; possible D gene TRBD1, 5 bases. V was cut by 2 bases and J by 3 bases, with 14 bases left in between. Germline V gene data show CDR1 as LNHDA and CDR2 as SQIVND (reference sequence). CDR3 size: 15 residues. CDR3 sequence: CASSILGAASYEQYF. DNA for the CDR3: TGTGCCAGTAGTATACTTGGGGCAGCCAGCTACGAGCAGTACTTC.

This clone was counted a few times. V gene TRBV10-3 combines with J gene TRBJ2-7, with D maybe TRBD2 (5 bases). V gave up 6 bases and J gave up 0 bases, with 12 bases separating them. From germline, CDR1 is ENHRY and CDR2 SYGVKD. The CDR3 covers 14 residues. CDR3 nucleotides: TGTGCCATCAGCCACGGGGTCCTCTCCTACGAGCAGTACTTC. This codes for CAISHGVLSYEQYF.

This clone was seen once. This rearrangement joins TRBV20-1 to TRBJ1-1; D remains ambiguous. Per the germline V gene, CDR1 is DFQATT and CDR2 is SNEGSKA (reference sequence). The ends were cut back, 3 bases at V and 6 bases at J, with 8 bases in the middle. This CDR3 has 11 residues. The CDR3 bases are TGCAGTGCTAGGAGGACTTCTGAAGCTTTCTTT. This gives the protein CSARRTSEAFF.

The chain combines TRBV4-1 with TRBJ1-2; 9 bases map to TRBD1. This CDR3 is built from 16 residues. Trimming removed 4 bases from V and 3 bases from J; junction bases left unmatched: 9. The germline CDR1 and CDR2 sequences are MGHRA and YSYEKL. The CDR3 protein is CASSLRTGVFYYGYTF. In nucleotides, the CDR3 is TGCGCCAGCAGCCTAAGGACAGGGGTGTTTTACTATGGCTACACCTTC.

The chain links TRBV5-6 to TRBJ1-1; D may be TRBD1 (5 bases). Trimming shortened V by 5 bases and J by 6 bases, and 14 bases separated the two germline ends. CDR1 and CDR2 from the germline V gene are SGHDT and YYEEEE. This CDR3 region has 13 residues. The CDR3 loop reads CASRSTGLAEAFF. The CDR3 DNA is TGTGCCAGCAGGTCAACAGGTCTGGCTGAAGCTTTCTTT.

The sample holds a few counts of this clone. The chain couples TRBV10-3 to TRBJ1-4, with D possibly TRBD1 on 5 matching bases. This CDR3 region has 13 residues. V was shortened by 10 bases and J by 4 bases, with 13 bases between the two germline ends. Germline CDR1 and CDR2: ENHRY and SYGVKD. Here the CDR3 DNA reads TGTGCCACCCGACAGAACCTTAATGAAAAACTGTTTTTT. It translates to CATRQNLNEKLFF.

The chain employs TRBV4-2 and TRBJ1-2, with no clear D. This CDR3 region has 15 residues. Germline V gives CDR1 LGHNA, CDR2 YNFKEQ. V was shortened by 4 bases and J by 2 bases, with 14 bases between the two germline ends. CDR3 sequence (DNA): TGTGCCAGCAGCCGACCTGACCGGGTCAACTATGGCTACACCTTC. Translated: CASSRPDRVNYGYTF.

This clone was seen only once. V is TRBV28 and J is TRBJ1-1; 7 nucleotides agree with TRBD1. V lost 4 bases and J lost 0; bases outside the gene matches: 2. The V gene's germline CDR1 is MDHEN and CDR2 SYDVKM. CDR3 size: 14 residues. The CDR3 DNA is TGTGCCAGCAGTTCAGGGGGAATGAACACTGAAGCTTTCTTT. Translated, it gives CASSSGGMNTEAFF. The whole variable domain, filled in from reference TRBV28 and TRBJ1-1, reads DVKVTQSSRYLVKRTGEKVFLECVQDMDHENMFWYRQDPGLGLRLIYFSYDVKMKEKGDIPEGYSVSREKKERFSLILESASTNQTSMYLCASSSGGMNTEAFFGQGTRLTVV.

The CDR3 DNA reads as TGTGCCAGCAGTTTGACAGGGGCATCCTACGAGCAGTACTTC. Protein sequence: CASSLTGASYEQYF. This chain connects TRBV28 to TRBJ2-7; 8 nucleotides line up with TRBD1. This CDR3 spans 14 amino acids. V shed 3 bases, J shed 1 base, and the junction held 2 bases outside the gene matches. The V gene's germline CDR1 is MDHEN and CDR2 SYDVKM.

The chain employs TRBV28 and TRBJ1-1; D possibly corresponds to TRBD1 (6 bases). CDR1 and CDR2 (germline): MDHEN, SYDVKM. Trimming removed 7 bases from V and 5 bases from J, with 17 bases in between. The CDR3 is 14 residues long. This CDR3 reads CASMRSGVNTEAFF. The CDR3 region has the DNA TGTGCCAGCATGAGGTCAGGGGTCAATACTGAAGCTTTCTTT.

The V and J genes are TRBV10-3 and TRBJ2-7; 10 nucleotides align to TRBD2. CDR1 and CDR2 (germline): ENHRY, SYGVKD. After removal of 7 bases from V and 6 bases from J, the junction contained 9 bases not matched to a gene. This CDR3 region has 14 residues. Written as DNA, the CDR3 is TGTGCCATCACTACAGCGGGAGGGTTTTCCGAGCAGTACTTC. Translated: CAITTAGGFSEQYF.

This rearrangement joins TRBV5-4 to TRBJ1-2, with TRBD1 identical over 7 bases. This CDR3 region has 18 residues. CDR1 SGHNT and CDR2 YYREEE come from the germline V gene (reference sequence). V dropped 0 bases and J dropped 1; count of bases not matched to a gene: 12. CDR3 DNA: TGTGCCAGCAGCTTGGCTCGGTCAAAGGGGGCAAATAACTATGGCTACACCTTC. Protein: CASSLARSKGANNYGYTF.

This clone has just a few counts. The chain combines TRBV28 with TRBJ1-4; D perhaps matches TRBD1 (6 bases). Germline V gene data show CDR1 as MDHEN and CDR2 as SYDVKM. V lost 3 bases, J lost 3 bases, and 11 bases lay in between. The CDR3 contains 15 residues. CDR3 amino acids: CASSFPDRPNEKLFF. CDR3 nucleotides: TGTGCCAGCAGTTTCCCTGACAGGCCTAATGAAAAACTGTTTTTT.

The chain couples TRBV29-1 to TRBJ2-3; D may be TRBD1 (5 bases). Trimming stripped 3 bases from V and 5 bases from J, with 12 bases between. The CDR3 is 13 amino acids. CDR1 and CDR2 from the germline V gene are SQVTM and ANQGSEA. The CDR3 loop reads CSVDRQGGDTQYF. The CDR3 nucleotides are TGCAGCGTTGACCGGCAGGGTGGAGATACGCAGTATTTT.

The V and J genes are TRBV4-2 and TRBJ2-5, with D perhaps matching TRBD2 (6 bases). Trimming left V 3 bases short and J 5 bases short, with 16 bases between. Germline CDR1 is LGHNA and CDR2 is YNFKEQ. The CDR3 runs to 15 residues. CDR3 in amino acids: CASSHARGSRETQYF. The CDR3 nucleotides are TGTGCCAGCAGCCACGCCCGGGGGTCGCGGGAGACCCAGTACTTC.

The table lists this clone with a count of one. The V call is TRBV7-9, the J call TRBJ1-1, with unresolved D. With 5 bases removed from V and 4 bases from J, the gap between germline ends came to 11 bases. This CDR3 spans 13 amino acids. Per the germline V gene, CDR1 is SEHNR and CDR2 is FQNEAQ (reference sequence). Here the CDR3 reads CASSRGPATEAFF. In DNA, the CDR3 is TGTGCCAGCAGCCGGGGTCCGGCCACTGAAGCTTTCTTT.

The chain has TRBV27 and TRBJ2-7; D uncertain. Trimming stripped 6 bases from V and 4 bases from J, with 10 bases between. CDR1 and CDR2 from the germline V gene are MNHEY and SMNVEV (reference sequence). The CDR3 runs to 12 residues. The chain's CDR3 is CASRRYPYEQYF. The CDR3 DNA is TGTGCCAGCAGACGCTACCCTTACGAGCAGTACTTC.

The V and J genes are TRBV4-1 and TRBJ2-5, with 7 bases aligning to TRBD2. This CDR3 has 17 amino acids. V shed 0 bases and J 1 base; nucleotides not matched to a gene: 8. In germline, CDR1 is MGHRA, CDR2 YSYEKL. The CDR3 region has the DNA TGCGCCAGCAGCCAAGATCCTCCAGCGGGGACCCAAGAGACCCAGTACTTC. Its protein product is CASSQDPPAGTQETQYF.

The chain links TRBV2 to TRBJ1-5; D remains unclear. V was shortened by 6 bases and J by 6 bases, with 9 bases between the two germline ends. The CDR3 loop spans 12 amino acids. Per germline, CDR1 SNHLY and CDR2 FYNNEI. CDR3 sequence reads: CASRWPPQPQHF. The CDR3 DNA follows: TGTGCCAGCAGATGGCCGCCTCAGCCCCAGCATTTT.

In this sample, this clone turned up once. The CDR3 reads CASSLLSETQYF. The DNA of the CDR3 is TGTGCCAGCAGCTTGTTATCGGAGACCCAGTACTTC. The chain combines TRBV5-4 with TRBJ2-5; no definite D call. The germline gives CDR1 SGHNT, CDR2 YYREEE (reference sequence). The CDR3 is made up of 12 amino acids. V gave up 1 base and J gave up 5 bases, with 6 bases separating them.

This chain uses TRBV7-8 with TRBJ2-7; D gene uncertain. The germline V and J ends were trimmed by 5 bases and 3 bases, with 17 bases remaining between them. CDR3 length: 15 residues. From germline, CDR1 is SGHVS and CDR2 FQNEAQ. The DNA for the CDR3 is TGTGCCAGCAGCCCTAACCGCGTGTCGGTCTACGAGCAGTACTTC. It encodes CASSPNRVSVYEQYF.

This clone has more than one count but fewer than ten. The J gene is TRBJ2-7, the V gene TRBV27, with D possibly being TRBD2 (6 bases). With 8 bases removed from V and 5 bases from J, the gap between germline ends came to 13 bases. Germline V gene data show CDR1 as MNHEY and CDR2 as SMNVEV (reference sequence). The CDR3 consists of 12 residues. CDR3 sequence reads: CASLGGGDEQYF. CDR3 nucleotide sequence: TGTGCCAGCCTAGGCGGAGGGGACGAGCAGTACTTC.

This chain joins TRBV18 and TRBJ2-5, with a possible D match to TRBD2 (5 bases). This CDR3 spans 15 amino acids. V gave up 2 bases and J gave up 2 bases, with 12 bases separating them. CDR1 is KGHSH, CDR2 LQKENI, per germline. The CDR3 nucleotides are TGTGCCAGCTCACCAGCCGACACTAGTCAAGAGACCCAGTACTTC. Translated: CASSPADTSQETQYF.

The chain joins TRBV7-9 to TRBJ1-5, with 9 bases fitting TRBD1. The germline V gene has CDR1 SEHNR and CDR2 FQNEAQ (reference sequence). CDR3 length: 14 residues. The trim removed 5 bases at V and 7 bases at J, leaving 6 bases unmatched. The CDR3 loop reads CASSPGQGGQPQHF. The CDR3 DNA sequence: TGTGCCAGCAGCCCGGGACAGGGTGGCCAGCCCCAGCATTTT. Filled out from reference TRBV7-9 and TRBJ1-5, the complete variable domain reads DTGVSQNPRHKITKRGQNVTFRCDPISEHNRLYWYRQTLGQGPEFLTYFQNEAQLEKSRLLSDRFSAERPKGSFSTLEIQRTEQGDSAMYLCASSPGQGGQPQHFGDGTRLSIL.

V and J are TRBV2 and TRBJ1-1; 10 bases match TRBD1. J gave up 5 bases and V 6 bases, and 9 bases lay outside the gene matches. There are 15 residues in the CDR3. Germline V gene lookup returns CDR1 SNHLY and CDR2 FYNNEI. The CDR3 DNA follows: TGTGCCAGCAGCTTATATCGACAGGGGGCAACTGAAGCTTTCTTT. This translates into CASSLYRQGATEAFF.

The V gene is TRBV10-3, the J gene TRBJ2-2; 8 bases are shared with TRBD2. Germline V gene sequence: CDR1 ENHRY, CDR2 SYGVKD. V dropped 10 bases and J dropped 7; count of bases not matched to a gene: 17. This CDR3 spans 16 amino acids. The CDR3 DNA is TGTGCCACCGCCTACGAAGCGGGAGTTTTCCACGGGGAGCTGTTTTTT. It encodes CATAYEAGVFHGELFF.

This clone turned up a few times. The chain combines TRBV11-2 with TRBJ2-5; D perhaps matches TRBD2 (6 bases). Between the trimmed V and J ends, which lost 4 bases and 2 bases, there was a span of 11 bases. Germline V gene data show CDR1 as SGHAT and CDR2 as FQNNGV. There are 14 residues in the CDR3. CDR3: CASSSTSPQETQYF. Written as DNA, the CDR3 is TGTGCCAGCAGCTCTACTAGCCCTCAAGAGACCCAGTACTTC.

The rearrangement uses TRBV18 and TRBJ2-7; 8 bases match TRBD1. Trimming removed 3 bases from V and 2 bases from J; junction bases left unmatched: 6. The CDR3 consists of 15 residues. Per the germline V gene, CDR1 is KGHSH and CDR2 is LQKENI. The CDR3 here is CASSPDRGRTYEQYF. The CDR3 DNA follows: TGTGCCAGCTCACCCGACAGGGGCCGAACCTACGAGCAGTACTTC.